This TCR beta chain was identified during a study of cytomegalovirus exposure and HLA in healthy donors. Concerning this clone: What it binds is not known.

The protocol was immunoSEQ multiplex PCR, while the TCRdb copy is restricted to in-frame clones and leaves out a portion. The sample contains about 110,000 clones, almost 90% of which appear only once. CDR3 length: 12 amino acids. CDR1 and CDR2 from the germline V gene are MNHEY and SMNVEV (reference sequence). With 4 bases removed from V and 4 bases from J, the gap between germline ends came to 8 bases. Whole-study findings and limits: Associated with cytomegalovirus, according to the listing, were approximately 160 TCR beta chains. The tendency of first-cohort TCR clusters to co-occur in the roughly 130 validation repertoires was the finding of a later analysis. The majority of TCR sequences were rare, yet some public TCRs appeared in many donors.

Among the 120 or so subjects of the validation cohort, separate from the approximately 660-subject first cohort, were the donors. Sequencing was done on a sample of PBMCs. V is TRBV27 and J is TRBJ2-7; maybe TRBD1 (6 bases). The sequence was obtained from a young woman in good health and CMV-seronegative. CDR3 DNA: TGTGCCAGCAGTTCCCAGGGGTACGAGCAGTACTTC. Protein: CASSSQGYEQYF.